This entry lists 13 T cell receptor beta chains sequenced from one sample in a study of a mutant IDH1 vaccine in newly diagnosed glioma. TCRdb's copy holds only in-frame clones and misses some; the assay was immunoSEQ multiplex PCR. Among about 66,000 clones listed, 80% to 90% were seen once. Time point meaning: baseline, week 1 (first vaccination visit). Sample treatment: pre-vaccination baseline after standard-of-care therapy. The sample was PBMCs, taken from a glioma patient treated with radiotherapy, temozolomide or both. Receptors originate from a man younger than 45 with glioma.

This chain uses TRBV5-5 with TRBJ1-1; no firm D call. The CDR3 is 16 amino acids. Germline-derived CDR1 and CDR2 are SGHKS and YYEKEE (reference sequence). V gave up 4 bases and J gave up 0 bases, with 16 bases separating them. CDR3 loop: CASSRAPSPMNTEAFF. In DNA form, the CDR3 reads TGTGCCAGCAGCAGGGCCCCGAGCCCTATGAACACTGAAGCTTTCTTT.

The rearrangement links TRBV1 to TRBJ2-3; the table's D call of TRBD2 was not tested on the DNA. TRBV1 corresponds to a pseudogene. This CDR3 has 16 residues. CDR3 bases: TGCACCAGCAGCCATTTAGCGGGGGTGATGACAGATACGCAGTATTTT. It yields the protein CTSSHLAGVMTDTQYF.

The J gene is TRBJ1-1, the V gene TRBV10-1; D not certain. V lost 3 bases to trimming and J lost 1 base, with 6 bases between them. The CDR3 length is 13 residues. CDR1 and CDR2 from the germline V gene are WNHNN and SYGVQD (reference sequence). The CDR3 is CASSEHKNTEAFF. Written as DNA, the CDR3 is TGCGCCAGCAGTGAACATAAGAACACTGAAGCTTTCTTT.

This chain joins TRBV7-6 and TRBJ2-7; TRBD1 or TRBD2 may be the D gene (5 bases each). The CDR3 runs 15 residues. Germline assignment: CDR1 SGHVS and CDR2 FNYEAQ. V lost 0 bases to trimming and J lost 3 bases, with 12 bases between them. The chain's CDR3 is CASSLASGRSYEQYF. The CDR3, as DNA: TGTGCCAGCAGCTTAGCGTCGGGACGGAGCTACGAGCAGTACTTC. Looking up the rest from reference TRBV7-6 and TRBJ2-7 gives the full variable domain: GAGVSQSPRYKVTKRGQDVALRCDPISGHVSLYWYRQALGQGPEFLTYFNYEAQQDKSGLPNDRFSAERPEGSISTLTIQRTEQRDSAMYRCASSLASGRSYEQYFGPGTRLTVT.

The chain is built from TRBV5-8 and TRBJ1-2; D remains ambiguous. The CDR3 runs 14 residues. Germline CDR1 SGHTS, CDR2 YDEGEE. Trimming took off 3 bases at V and 8 bases at J, with 17 bases between the two ends. As DNA, the CDR3 is TGTGCCAGCAGCTGGTCCGACCAATTCAGGGGCTACACCTTC. Translated: CASSWSDQFRGYTF.

This sequence joins TRBV6-5 and TRBJ2-1; a weak D match, TRBD2 (6 bases). Trimming cost V 1 base and J 1 base, with 8 bases left between them. The CDR3 is 15 amino acids. Germline V gives CDR1 MNHEY, CDR2 SVGAGI. The CDR3: CASSYWAGSYNEQFF. Written as DNA, the CDR3 is TGTGCCAGCAGTTACTGGGCGGGATCCTACAATGAGCAGTTCTTC.

The V and J genes are TRBV2 and TRBJ2-7; TRBD1 aligns across 10 bases. Germline CDR1 is SNHLY and CDR2 is FYNNEI. The CDR3 spans 14 residues. With V trimmed by 6 bases and J by 3 bases, 5 bases remained unmatched. The chain's CDR3 is CASRAGTGVYEQYF. The CDR3 DNA follows: TGTGCCAGCAGAGCTGGGACAGGGGTCTACGAGCAGTACTTC.

This chain connects TRBV6-5 to TRBJ2-5, with TRBD1 identical over 7 bases. Germline CDR1 and CDR2: MNHEY and SVGAGI. V trimming: 0 bases; J trimming: 7 bases; junction bases outside the gene matches: 11. The CDR3 sequence is 16 residues long. The CDR3 loop is CASSYSLGTAVRTQYF. The CDR3 coding sequence is TGTGCCAGCAGTTACTCACTCGGGACAGCAGTTCGGACCCAGTACTTC.

The V call is TRBV28, the J call TRBJ1-4, with D perhaps TRBD1 (5 bases). The germline CDR1 and CDR2 sequences are MDHEN and SYDVKM. The CDR3 consists of 14 residues. The germline V and J ends were trimmed by 6 bases and 3 bases, with 11 bases remaining between them. The CDR3 loop is CASRGWGPNEKLFF. The DNA for the CDR3 is TGTGCCAGCAGGGGTTGGGGCCCTAATGAAAAACTGTTTTTT.

The chain links TRBV11-2 to TRBJ2-5; 9 nucleotides line up with TRBD1. Losses at the gene ends were 5 bases for V and 1 base for J; bases not matched to a gene: 5. The CDR3 is 15 amino acids. Germline V gene sequence: CDR1 SGHAT, CDR2 FQNNGV. CDR3 in amino acids: CASSPKDRGQETQYF. The DNA for the CDR3 is TGTGCCAGCAGCCCGAAGGACAGGGGCCAAGAGACCCAGTACTTC.

This clone has just one count. The chain couples TRBV27 to TRBJ1-6; D is unclear. Germline V lookup: CDR1 MNHEY, CDR2 SMNVEV (reference sequence). The CDR3 contains 17 residues. V lost 2 bases to trimming and J lost 2 bases, with 13 bases between them. CDR3 sequence: CASSLGRAGTYNSPLHF. The CDR3 DNA is TGTGCCAGCAGTTTAGGTCGGGCAGGCACCTATAATTCACCCCTCCACTTT.

The V call is TRBV19, the J call TRBJ1-5; a possible D gene is TRBD1 (6 bases). The CDR3 contains 15 residues. Germline lookup yields CDR1 LNHDA and CDR2 SQIVND (reference sequence). V lost 3 bases and J 3 bases, leaving 12 bases between the germline ends. The CDR3 nucleotides are TGTGCCAGTAGTATTTCAGGGGATCCCAATCAGCCCCAGCATTTT. Residues: CASSISGDPNQPQHF.

The chain uses TRBV11-3 and TRBJ2-1; perhaps TRBD1 as D (6 bases). This CDR3 spans 15 amino acids. V shed 0 bases and J shed 3 bases, with 9 bases lying between them. The V gene's germline CDR1 is SGHNT and CDR2 YENEEA. The CDR3 loop reads CASSLDRGNYNEQFF. Written as DNA, the CDR3 is TGTGCCAGCAGCTTAGACAGGGGTAACTACAATGAGCAGTTCTTC. The full variable domain, rest sourced from reference TRBV11-3 and TRBJ2-1, is EAGVVQSPRYKIIEKKQPVAFWCNPISGHNTLYWYLQNLGQGPELLIRYENEEAVDDSQLPKDRFSAERLKGVDSTLKIQPAELGDSAVYLCASSLDRGNYNEQFFGPGTRLTVL.